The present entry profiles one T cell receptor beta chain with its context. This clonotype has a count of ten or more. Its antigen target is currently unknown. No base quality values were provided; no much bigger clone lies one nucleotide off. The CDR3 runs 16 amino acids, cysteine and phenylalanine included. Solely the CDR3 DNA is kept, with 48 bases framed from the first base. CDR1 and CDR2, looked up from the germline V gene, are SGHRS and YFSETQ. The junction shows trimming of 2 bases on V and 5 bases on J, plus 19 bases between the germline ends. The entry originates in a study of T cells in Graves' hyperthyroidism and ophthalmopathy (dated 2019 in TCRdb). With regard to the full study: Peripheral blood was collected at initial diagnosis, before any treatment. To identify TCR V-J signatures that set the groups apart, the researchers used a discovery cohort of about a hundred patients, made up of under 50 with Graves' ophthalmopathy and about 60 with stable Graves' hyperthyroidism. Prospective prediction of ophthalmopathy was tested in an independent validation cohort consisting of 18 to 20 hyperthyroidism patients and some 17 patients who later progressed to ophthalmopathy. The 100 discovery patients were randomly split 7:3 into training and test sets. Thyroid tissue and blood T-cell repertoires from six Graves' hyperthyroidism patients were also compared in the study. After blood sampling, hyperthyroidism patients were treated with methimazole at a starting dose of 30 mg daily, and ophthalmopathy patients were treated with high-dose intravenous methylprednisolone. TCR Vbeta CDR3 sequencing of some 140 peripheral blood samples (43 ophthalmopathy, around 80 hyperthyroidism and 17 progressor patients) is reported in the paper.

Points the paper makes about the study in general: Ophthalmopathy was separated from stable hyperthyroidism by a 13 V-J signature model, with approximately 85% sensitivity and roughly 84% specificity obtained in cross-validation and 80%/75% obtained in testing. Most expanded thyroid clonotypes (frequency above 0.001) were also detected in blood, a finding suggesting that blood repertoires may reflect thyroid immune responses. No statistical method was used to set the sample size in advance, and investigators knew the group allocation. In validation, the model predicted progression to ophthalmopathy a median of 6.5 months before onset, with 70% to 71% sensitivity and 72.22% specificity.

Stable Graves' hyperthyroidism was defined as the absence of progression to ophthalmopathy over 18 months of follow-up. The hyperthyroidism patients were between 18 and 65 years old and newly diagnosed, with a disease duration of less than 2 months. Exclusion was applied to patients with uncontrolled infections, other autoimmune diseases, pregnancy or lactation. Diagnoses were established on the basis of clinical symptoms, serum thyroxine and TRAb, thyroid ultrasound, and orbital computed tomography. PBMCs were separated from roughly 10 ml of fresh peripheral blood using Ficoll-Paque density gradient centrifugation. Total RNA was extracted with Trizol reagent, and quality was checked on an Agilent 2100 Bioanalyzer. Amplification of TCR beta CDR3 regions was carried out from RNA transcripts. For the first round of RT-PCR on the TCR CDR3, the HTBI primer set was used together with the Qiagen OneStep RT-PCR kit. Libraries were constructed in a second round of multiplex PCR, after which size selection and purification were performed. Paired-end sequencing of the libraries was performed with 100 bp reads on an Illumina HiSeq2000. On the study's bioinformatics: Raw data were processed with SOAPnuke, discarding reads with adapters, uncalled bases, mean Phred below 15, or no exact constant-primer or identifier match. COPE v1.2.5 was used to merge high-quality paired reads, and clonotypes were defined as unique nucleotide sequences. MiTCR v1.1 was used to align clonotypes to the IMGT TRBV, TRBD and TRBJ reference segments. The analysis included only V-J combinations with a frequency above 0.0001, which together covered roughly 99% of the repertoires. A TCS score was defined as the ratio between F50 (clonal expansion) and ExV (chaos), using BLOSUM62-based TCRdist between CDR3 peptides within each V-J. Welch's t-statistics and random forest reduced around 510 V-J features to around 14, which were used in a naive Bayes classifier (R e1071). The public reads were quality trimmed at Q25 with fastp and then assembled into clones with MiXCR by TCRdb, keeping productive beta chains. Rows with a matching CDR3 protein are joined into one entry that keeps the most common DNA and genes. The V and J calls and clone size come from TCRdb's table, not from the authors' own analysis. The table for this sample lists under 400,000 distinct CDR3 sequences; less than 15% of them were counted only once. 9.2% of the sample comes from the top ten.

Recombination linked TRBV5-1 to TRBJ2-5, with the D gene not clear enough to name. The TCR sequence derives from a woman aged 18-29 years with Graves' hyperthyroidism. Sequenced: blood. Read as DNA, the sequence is TGCGCCAGCAGCTTACGCGTAGTCGCTGCGCGGGAGACCCAGTACTTC. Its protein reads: CASSLRVVAARETQYF.